Included here is one T cell receptor beta chain sequence, with context. The study drew participants aged about 18 to 90 years from roughly 25 US areas. Two negative PCRs, clearance, or symptom resolution had been documented for recovered Cohort 3 donors. The sample comes from a study of blood T cell repertoires in COVID-19. As for the study in general: Sources were T cells, B-cell-depleted T cells, or PBMCs; the material itself was cDNA or gDNA.

CDR1 and CDR2 from the germline V gene are MNHNS and SASEGT. Deletions cut 2 bases from V and 2 bases from J, with 6 bases between. The CDR3 extends over 13 amino acids. Profiling relied on immunoSEQ multiplex PCR, and the TCRdb table lists in-frame clones only, not all of them. The profile covers 160,000 or so clones, with 65% to 85% appearing a single time and 4.5% to 7.5% taken by the ten largest. The V call is TRBV6-1, the J call TRBJ1-2; D call uncertain. The receptor was isolated from a man aged 40-55 years who had recovered from COVID-19. Input material: PBMCs or T cells enriched from blood (not recorded which). DNA for the CDR3: TGTGCCAGCAGTGAACCCCAGAACTATGGCTACACCTTC. Protein sequence: CASSEPQNYGYTF.